The clone carrying this TCR beta chain was seen at least ten times. Its antigen remains unknown. This record comes from a study of CD8 T cells in ankylosing spondylitis. The study, taken as a whole, reports: For ankylosing spondylitis blood, a TCR beta motif of several highly homologous variants appeared characteristic.

Germline assignment: CDR1 SGDLS and CDR2 YYNGEE. The CDR3 runs to 14 residues. The trim removed 4 bases at V and 7 bases at J, leaving 8 bases unmatched. Each CDR3 protein is one row after TCRdb ran MiXCR on the 5' RACE reads. The sample comprises around 490,000 distinct CDR3 sequences, roughly 5.2% of which are singletons, and under 4.5% rests with the top ten. This receptor was taken from a male donor with ankylosing spondylitis. The V call is TRBV9, the J call TRBJ2-7; 10 bases map to TRBD2. Sequenced material: blood, either unsorted or a sorted T cell fraction (not recorded which). CDR3 in DNA: TGTGCCAGCAGCTTGAGCGGGGGGGCGGAAGAGCAGTACTTC. It specifies CASSLSGGAEEQYF.